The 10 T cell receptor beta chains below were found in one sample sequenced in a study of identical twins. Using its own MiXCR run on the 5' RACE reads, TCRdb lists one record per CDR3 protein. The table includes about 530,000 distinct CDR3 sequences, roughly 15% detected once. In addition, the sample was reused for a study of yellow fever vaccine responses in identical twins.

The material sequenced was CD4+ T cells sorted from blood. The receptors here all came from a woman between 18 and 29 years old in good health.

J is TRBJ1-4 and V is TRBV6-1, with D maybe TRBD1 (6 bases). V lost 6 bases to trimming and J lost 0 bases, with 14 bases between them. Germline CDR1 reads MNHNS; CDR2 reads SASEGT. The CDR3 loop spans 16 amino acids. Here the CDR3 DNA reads TGTGCCAGCAGCCAGGGACACTCTGCAACTAATGAAAAACTGTTTTTT. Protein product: CASSQGHSATNEKLFF.

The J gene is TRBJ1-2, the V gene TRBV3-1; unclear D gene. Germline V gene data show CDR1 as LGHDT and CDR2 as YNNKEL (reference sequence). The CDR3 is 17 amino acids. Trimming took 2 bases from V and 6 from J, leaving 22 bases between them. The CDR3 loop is CASSQTGKARFLHGYTF. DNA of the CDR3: TGTGCCAGCAGCCAAACCGGGAAGGCGCGCTTCCTTCATGGCTACACCTTC.

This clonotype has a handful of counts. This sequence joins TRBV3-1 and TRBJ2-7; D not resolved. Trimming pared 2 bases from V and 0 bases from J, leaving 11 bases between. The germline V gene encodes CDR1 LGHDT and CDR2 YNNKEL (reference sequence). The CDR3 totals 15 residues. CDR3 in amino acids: CASSQPAASSYEQYF. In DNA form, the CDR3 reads TGTGCCAGCAGCCAACCAGCCGCGAGCTCCTACGAGCAGTACTTC.

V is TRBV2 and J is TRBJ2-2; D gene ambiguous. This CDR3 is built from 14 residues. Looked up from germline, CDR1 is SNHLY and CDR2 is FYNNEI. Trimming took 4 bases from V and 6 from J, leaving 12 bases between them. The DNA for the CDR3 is TGTGCCAGCAGTGTTGAGCCAACGGCCGGGGAGCTGTTTTTT. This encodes CASSVEPTAGELFF. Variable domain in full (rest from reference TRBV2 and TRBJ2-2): EPEVTQTPSHQVTQMGQEVILRCVPISNHLYFYWYRQILGQKVEFLVSFYNNEISEKSEIFDDQFSVERPDGSNFTLKIRSTKLEDSAMYFCASSVEPTAGELFFGEGSRLTVL.

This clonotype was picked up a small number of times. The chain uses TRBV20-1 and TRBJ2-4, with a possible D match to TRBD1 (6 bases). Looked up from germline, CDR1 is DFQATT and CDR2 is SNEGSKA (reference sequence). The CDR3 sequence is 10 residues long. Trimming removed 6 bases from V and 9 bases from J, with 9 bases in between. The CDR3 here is CSARGSIQYF. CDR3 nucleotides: TGCAGTGCAAGGGGGAGCATTCAGTACTTC.

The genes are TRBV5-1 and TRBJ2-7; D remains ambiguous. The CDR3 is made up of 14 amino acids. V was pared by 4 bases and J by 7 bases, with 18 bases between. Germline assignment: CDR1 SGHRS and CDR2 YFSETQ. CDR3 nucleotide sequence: TGCGCCAGCAGCCCCTCTAGTGGTGGATGGGAGCAGTACTTC. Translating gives CASSPSSGGWEQYF.

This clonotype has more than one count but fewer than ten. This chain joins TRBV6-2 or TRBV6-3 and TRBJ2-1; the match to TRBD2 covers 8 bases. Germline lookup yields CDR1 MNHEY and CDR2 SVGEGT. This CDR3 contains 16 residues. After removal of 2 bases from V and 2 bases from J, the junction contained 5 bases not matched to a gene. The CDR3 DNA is TGTGCCAGCAGTTACATTGCGGGGGGCCCCTACAATGAGCAGTTCTTC. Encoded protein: CASSYIAGGPYNEQFF.

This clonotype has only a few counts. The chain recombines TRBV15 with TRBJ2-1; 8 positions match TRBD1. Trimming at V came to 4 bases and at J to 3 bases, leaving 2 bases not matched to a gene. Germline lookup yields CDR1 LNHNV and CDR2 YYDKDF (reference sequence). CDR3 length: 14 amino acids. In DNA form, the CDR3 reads TGTGCCACCAGCATCAGGGGGCTCTACAATGAGCAGTTCTTC. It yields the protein CATSIRGLYNEQFF.

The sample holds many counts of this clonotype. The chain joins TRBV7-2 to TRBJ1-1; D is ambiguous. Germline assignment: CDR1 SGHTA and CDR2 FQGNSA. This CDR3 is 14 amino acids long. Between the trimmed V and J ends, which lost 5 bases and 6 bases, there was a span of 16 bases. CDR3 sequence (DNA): TGTGCCAGCAGCCCCCGCATAGTCGCTGCTGAAGCTTTCTTT. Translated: CASSPRIVAAEAFF.

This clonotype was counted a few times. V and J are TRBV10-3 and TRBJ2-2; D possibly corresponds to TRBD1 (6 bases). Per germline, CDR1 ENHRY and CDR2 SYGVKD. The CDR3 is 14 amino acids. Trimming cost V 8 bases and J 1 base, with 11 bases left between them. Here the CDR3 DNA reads TGTGCCATCGCCCCGACAGGGAACACCGGGGAGCTGTTTTTT. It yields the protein CAIAPTGNTGELFF.